What follows are 28 T cell receptor beta chains derived from one specimen sequenced in a study of T cell responses to AZD1222 COVID-19 vaccine. This table comes from immunoSEQ multiplex PCR, and its TCRdb copy is limited to in-frame clones, with some not included. The table lists more than 150,000 clones, 90% to 95% of them singletons. The sequencing used peripheral blood, collected on day 0 of AZD1222 vaccination. The receptor source for this set is an adult in good health.

The chain uses TRBV3-1 (or the pseudogene TRBV3-2) and TRBJ2-4, with D possibly TRBD1 on 5 matching bases. The germline CDR1 and CDR2 sequences are LGHDT and YNNKEL (reference sequence). The CDR3 is made up of 15 amino acids. Trimming took off 4 bases at V and 2 bases at J, with 12 bases between the two ends. The CDR3 DNA reads TGTGCCAGCAGCCCCCCCGCAGGGACCAAAAACATTCAGTACTTC. This encodes CASSPPAGTKNIQYF.

V and J are TRBV4-2 and TRBJ1-3, with D possibly TRBD1 on 5 matching bases. The V gene's germline CDR1 is LGHNA and CDR2 YNFKEQ. The CDR3 has 15 residues. V lost 1 base and J lost 2, with 9 bases in between. The DNA of the CDR3 is TGTGCCAGCAGCCAAGGTGGGGGGGCTGGAAACACCATATATTTT. It translates to CASSQGGGAGNTIYF.

The chain has TRBV28 and TRBJ2-7, with 9 bases aligning to TRBD2. After removal of 2 bases from V and 12 bases from J, the junction contained 11 bases not matched to a gene. The germline gives CDR1 MDHEN, CDR2 SYDVKM. The CDR3 spans 14 residues. CDR3 bases: TGTGCCAGCAGTTTAATTAGCGGGGGATCCCACGGGTACTTC. It encodes CASSLISGGSHGYF.

V usage is TRBV27 and J usage is TRBJ1-5, with 8 bases aligning to TRBD1. The ends lost 3 bases at V and 6 bases at J; junction bases unmatched: 4. The CDR3 loop spans 14 amino acids. Germline values: CDR1 MNHEY, CDR2 SMNVEV (reference sequence). CDR3 loop: CASSLGQGAQPQHF. The CDR3 nucleotides are TGTGCCAGCAGTTTGGGCCAGGGGGCTCAGCCCCAGCATTTT.

The chain joins TRBV4-2 to TRBJ2-7; TRBD2 is a possible D gene (5 bases). The CDR3 covers 16 residues. The germline CDR1 and CDR2 sequences are LGHNA and YNFKEQ. V was clipped by 1 base and J by 1 base, with 14 bases between them. In nucleotides, the CDR3 is TGTGCCAGCAGCCAAGCATCGGGGTGGCAATCCTACGAGCAGTACTTC. This gives the protein CASSQASGWQSYEQYF.

The rearrangement links TRBV6-1 to TRBJ1-2, with D hard to call. The V gene's germline CDR1 is MNHNS and CDR2 SASEGT. V was shortened by 3 bases and J by 2 bases, with 7 bases between the two germline ends. This CDR3 region has 13 residues. CDR3 sequence: CASSDPPNYGYTF. CDR3 bases: TGTGCCAGCAGTGATCCCCCAAACTATGGCTACACCTTC.

The chain employs TRBV3-1 (or the pseudogene TRBV3-2) and TRBJ2-6; D possibly uses TRBD1 or TRBD2 (5 bases each). Germline V gives CDR1 LGHDT, CDR2 YNNKEL (reference sequence). Between the trimmed V and J ends, which lost 5 bases and 11 bases, there was a span of 13 bases. CDR3 length: 13 residues. The CDR3 region is CASSSGTAHVLTF. Here the CDR3 DNA reads TGTGCCAGCAGCTCGGGGACGGCTCACGTCCTGACTTTC.

The J gene is TRBJ1-3, the V gene TRBV2, with D hard to call. The CDR3 sequence is 13 residues long. V gave up 7 bases and J gave up 0 bases, with 7 bases separating them. Germline V CDR1 and CDR2: SNHLY, FYNNEI. As DNA, the CDR3 is TGTGCCAGCATGAAGGGCTCTGGAAACACCATATATTTT. It yields the protein CASMKGSGNTIYF.

J is TRBJ2-7 and V is TRBV12-3 or TRBV12-4, with 11 bases identical to TRBD1. With 5 bases clipped from V and 6 bases from J, the junction kept 3 bases outside the gene matches. There are 13 residues in the CDR3. The CDR3 sequence: CASSPGQGGEQYF. CDR3 nucleotides: TGTGCCAGCAGTCCGGGACAGGGGGGCGAGCAGTACTTC.

The rearrangement links TRBV10-3 to TRBJ2-7, with D possibly TRBD1 on 6 matching bases. The CDR3 sequence is 12 residues long. Germline CDR1 is ENHRY and CDR2 is SYGVKD. V gave up 6 bases and J gave up 5 bases, with 11 bases separating them. Written as DNA, the CDR3 is TGTGCCATCAGCCAGGGGTTCGACGAGCAGTACTTC. Translating it yields CAISQGFDEQYF.

The CDR3 reads CASSQVVGDLQETQYF. The CDR3 region has the DNA TGCGCCAGCAGCCAGGTGGTAGGGGACCTCCAAGAGACCCAGTACTTC. This chain links TRBV4-1 with TRBJ2-5; possibly TRBD1 or TRBD2 for D (5 bases each). Germline values: CDR1 MGHRA, CDR2 YSYEKL. The V end was cut by 3 bases, the J end by 1 base, with 15 bases between. The CDR3 covers 16 residues.

The V call is TRBV7-3, the J call TRBJ2-3; 10 bases are a match to TRBD2. Per the germline V gene, CDR1 is SGHTA and CDR2 is FQGTGA. The CDR3 consists of 16 residues. With V trimmed by 2 bases and J by 4 bases, 6 bases remained unmatched. This chain's CDR3 is CASSLLTSGISDTQYF. The CDR3 nucleotides are TGTGCCAGCAGCTTACTTACTAGCGGGATATCAGATACGCAGTATTTT.

The genes are TRBV9 and TRBJ1-1; TRBD1 is a possible D gene (5 bases). V lost 4 bases and J lost 4, with 14 bases in between. Germline CDR1 SGDLS, CDR2 YYNGEE. This CDR3 comprises 14 residues. CDR3 loop: CASSFGGRGTEAFF. For the CDR3, the DNA is TGTGCCAGCAGCTTCGGAGGTAGGGGCACTGAAGCTTTCTTT.

The CDR3 protein is CASSARQGSGNEQFF. Written as DNA, the CDR3 is TGTGCCAGCAGTGCTAGACAGGGGTCCGGCAATGAGCAGTTCTTC. The V and J genes are TRBV27 and TRBJ2-1; 8 positions agree with TRBD1. Germline V gene sequence: CDR1 MNHEY, CDR2 SMNVEV (reference sequence). The CDR3 spans 15 residues. V was pared by 5 bases and J by 6 bases, with 9 bases of the junction left unmatched.

This chain links TRBV7-3 with TRBJ2-7, with 15 bases matching TRBD2. V gave up 5 bases and J gave up 5 bases; unmatched junction bases: 4. Germline lookup yields CDR1 SGHTA and CDR2 FQGTGA. The CDR3 has 15 residues. CDR3 amino acids: CASSRGLAGGNEQYF. The CDR3 DNA follows: TGTGCCAGCAGCCGCGGACTAGCGGGAGGGAACGAGCAGTACTTC. The full variable domain, its missing parts supplied by reference TRBV7-3 and TRBJ2-7, is GAGVSQTPSNKVTEKGKYVELRCDPISGHTALYWYRQSLGQGPEFLIYFQGTGAADDSGLPNDRFFAVRPEGSVSTLKIQRTERGDSAVYLCASSRGLAGGNEQYFGPGTRLTVT.

The chain has TRBV19 and TRBJ1-4; D perhaps matches TRBD1 (6 bases). Germline CDR1 and CDR2: LNHDA and SQIVND (reference sequence). V lost 3 bases and J lost 7, with 12 bases in between. The CDR3 loop spans 14 amino acids. Here the CDR3 DNA reads TGTGCCAGTAGTATCGAGGCAGGGGTTGAAAAACTGTTTTTT. Translation gives CASSIEAGVEKLFF.

DNA of the CDR3: TGTGCCAGCAGCTTAGATCGACTATTCTCTGGAAACACCATATATTTT. Its protein product is CASSLDRLFSGNTIYF. This chain connects TRBV7-9 to TRBJ1-3; no reliable D call. Germline V lookup: CDR1 SEHNR, CDR2 FQNEAQ (reference sequence). The CDR3 is 16 residues long. V lost 1 base and J 0 bases, leaving 10 bases between the germline ends.

This sequence joins TRBV19 and TRBJ2-2; D may match TRBD1 or TRBD2 (5 bases each). Between the trimmed V and J ends, which lost 5 bases and 0 bases, there was a span of 13 bases. This CDR3 is built from 16 residues. Germline V CDR1 and CDR2: LNHDA, SQIVND (reference sequence). The CDR3 protein is CASSPIRGANTGELFF. The DNA for the CDR3 is TGTGCCAGTAGTCCGATTCGAGGGGCGAACACCGGGGAGCTGTTTTTT.

The rearrangement uses TRBV5-1 and TRBJ2-1, with D perhaps given as TRBD1 or TRBD2 (5 bases each). The germline V gene has CDR1 SGHRS and CDR2 YFSETQ. The V and J ends lost 4 bases and 0 bases respectively, with 26 bases between them. This CDR3 region has 20 residues. Here the CDR3 reads CASSPDTGGLAITSYNEQFF. The CDR3 DNA sequence: TGCGCCAGCAGCCCGGACACCGGAGGACTGGCCATTACCTCCTACAATGAGCAGTTCTTC.

The chain joins TRBV25-1 to TRBJ1-2; D perhaps matches TRBD1 (5 bases). The CDR3 loop spans 13 amino acids. The V gene lost 7 bases and the J gene lost 0 bases, with 9 bases spanning the gap. CDR1 and CDR2 from the germline V gene are MGHDK and SYGVNS. The CDR3 nucleotides read TGTGCCAGCACAGGGTCAACTAACTATGGCTACACCTTC. As protein: CASTGSTNYGYTF.

The CDR3 DNA is TGCGCCAGCAGCCAAGATGCGTTGTCCCAGGGGGCTACAGATACGCAGTATTTT. Its translation: CASSQDALSQGATDTQYF. The J gene is TRBJ2-3, the V gene TRBV4-3, with 8 bases identical to TRBD1. J gave up 3 bases and V 0 bases, and 11 bases lay outside the gene matches. CDR1 and CDR2 (germline): LGHNA, YSLEER. CDR3 length equals 18 residues.

The chain links TRBV24-1 to TRBJ2-6, with D hard to call. Between the trimmed V and J ends, which lost 2 bases and 4 bases, there was a span of 8 bases. This CDR3 spans 15 amino acids. Per germline, CDR1 KGHDR and CDR2 SFDVKD. CDR3 DNA: TGTGCCACCAGTGATTATGGGCACGGGGCCAACGTCCTGACTTTC. It translates to CATSDYGHGANVLTF.

This clone was detected only once. DNA of the CDR3: TGTGCCATCAGTGAGACTAGCGGGAGTCAGGAGCAGTTCTTC. As protein: CAISETSGSQEQFF. The chain links TRBV10-3 to TRBJ2-1, with 11 bases identical to TRBD2. V lost 2 bases to trimming and J lost 10 bases; unmatched junction nucleotides: 4. Germline V gene data show CDR1 as ENHRY and CDR2 as SYGVKD. This CDR3 is 14 amino acids long.

On this clone: The junction shows a germline mismatch at one end, possibly a read error. The V gene is TRBV7-2, the J gene TRBJ2-5, with 9 nucleotides matching TRBD2. Germline CDR1 and CDR2: SGHTA and FQGNSA. The CDR3 spans 13 residues. CDR3 nucleotide sequence: TGTGCCAGCAGCCTAGCGGGGAAGGTTACCCAGTACTTC. Its protein product is CASSLAGKVTQYF. Combining the CDR3 with reference TRBV7-2 and TRBJ2-5 gives the whole variable domain GAGVSQSPSNKVTEKGKDVELRCDPISGHTALYWYRQSLGQGLEFLIYFQGNSAPDKSGLPSDRFSAERTGGSVSTLTIQRTQQEDSAVYLCASSLAGKVTQYFGPGTRLLVL.

This clone was seen once. The CDR3 region has the DNA TGTGCCAGCAGCAAGACTAGCTCCCCCGACGAGCAGTACTTC. Residues: CASSKTSSPDEQYF. The chain carries TRBV5-5 and TRBJ2-7; 7 bases line up with TRBD2. The CDR3 is 14 amino acids. The J segment lost 5 bases and the V segment lost 4 bases, leaving 9 bases of the junction unmatched. Per germline, CDR1 SGHKS and CDR2 YYEKEE (reference sequence).

The chain is built from TRBV6-6 and TRBJ2-1; tentative D call: TRBD1 (6 bases). Germline-derived CDR1 and CDR2 are MNHNY and SVGAGI (reference sequence). The CDR3 is made up of 15 amino acids. The ends were cut back, 6 bases at V and 0 bases at J, with 12 bases in the middle. The CDR3, as DNA: TGTGCCAGCAGCCGAGAGGGGGTCTCCTACAATGAGCAGTTCTTC. Translation gives CASSREGVSYNEQFF.

The V and J genes are TRBV3-1 (or the pseudogene TRBV3-2) and TRBJ2-5, with D maybe TRBD1 (6 bases). CDR3 size: 16 residues. Between the trimmed V and J ends, which lost 1 base and 1 base, there was a span of 13 bases. Germline-derived CDR1 and CDR2 are LGHDT and YNNKEL (reference sequence). CDR3 nucleotides: TGTGCCAGCAGCCAAGTAAGATTGGACAGCCAAGAGACCCAGTACTTC. Encoded protein: CASSQVRLDSQETQYF.

This clone was picked up one time. This chain connects TRBV6-5 to TRBJ1-4; 7 bases agree with TRBD1. Trimming took 8 bases from V and 8 from J; bases not matched to a gene: 8. Looked up from germline, CDR1 is MNHEY and CDR2 is SVGAGI. The CDR3 totals 13 residues. In DNA form, the CDR3 reads TGTGCCAGCGCCCGGGACAGTATGGAAAAACTGTTTTTT. Encoded protein: CASARDSMEKLFF.